A single sample gave rise to the 32 T cell receptor beta chains below, sequenced in a study of beta chain features in type 1 diabetes. Expressed TCRB transcripts got sequenced, as all isolated RNA was reverse transcribed. Profiling relied on immunoSEQ multiplex PCR, and the TCRdb table lists in-frame clones only, not all of them. The table includes about 410,000 clones, more than 11% detected once. What was sequenced was naive CD4+ T cells from blood. The source is a man aged 30 to 39 in good health.

This clone was counted only a few times. The chain is built from TRBV5-4 and TRBJ2-7, with D perhaps matching TRBD1 or TRBD2 (6 bases each). V was cut by 0 bases and J by 5 bases, with 21 bases left in between. The CDR3 covers 17 residues. Germline lookup yields CDR1 SGHNT and CDR2 YYREEE (reference sequence). The CDR3 protein is CASSLGFAGQLRNEQYF. CDR3 nucleotide sequence: TGTGCCAGCAGCTTGGGGTTCGCGGGACAATTAAGGAACGAGCAGTACTTC.

The chain is built from TRBV5-1 and TRBJ2-7; D may be TRBD2 (5 bases). The germline V and J ends were trimmed by 0 bases and 6 bases, with 22 bases remaining between them. CDR3 length: 17 residues. The germline CDR1 and CDR2 sequences are SGHRS and YFSETQ. The CDR3 protein is CASSLDAVGPDLREQYF. Here the CDR3 DNA reads TGCGCCAGCAGCTTGGACGCTGTGGGTCCGGACTTGCGCGAGCAGTACTTC.

This clone has a handful of counts. The rearrangement joins TRBV30 to TRBJ1-5; the D gene is possibly TRBD1 (6 bases). V lost 4 bases to trimming and J lost 3 bases, with 13 bases between them. This CDR3 has 14 residues. Germline CDR1 is GTSNPN and CDR2 is SVGIG (reference sequence). CDR3 region: CAWTQGQPNQPQHF. CDR3 nucleotides: TGTGCCTGGACCCAAGGACAGCCCAATCAGCCCCAGCATTTT.

In this sample, this clone turned up a few times. The J gene is TRBJ1-1, the V gene TRBV14; possible D gene TRBD1, 5 bases. Trimming stripped 0 bases from V and 1 base from J, with 9 bases between. The CDR3 consists of 15 residues. Germline CDR1 reads SGHDN; CDR2 reads FVKESK. CDR3 in DNA: TGTGCCAGCAGCCAAGATAGAACAGGGAACACTGAAGCTTTCTTT. Protein product: CASSQDRTGNTEAFF.

This clone has just a few counts. This rearrangement joins TRBV10-3 to TRBJ2-5; D not certain. The CDR3 covers 15 residues. Trimming left V 0 bases short and J 5 bases short, with 13 bases between. CDR1 ENHRY and CDR2 SYGVKD come from the germline V gene. The CDR3: CAISESGTHSETQYF. The CDR3 DNA sequence: TGTGCCATCAGTGAGTCTGGCACCCACTCGGAGACCCAGTACTTC.

The V and J genes are TRBV7-8 and TRBJ2-7, with D perhaps TRBD1 or TRBD2 (5 bases each). Germline lookup yields CDR1 SGHVS and CDR2 FQNEAQ. The CDR3 runs 16 residues. V shed 0 bases and J shed 6 bases, with 18 bases lying between them. The CDR3 loop reads CASSLAGRTLSSEQYV. DNA of the CDR3: TGTGCCAGCAGCTTAGCGGGACGTACCCTATCATCCGAGCAGTACGTC.

The J gene is TRBJ2-1, the V gene TRBV7-6; 9 positions match TRBD1. The CDR3 has 14 residues. Germline values: CDR1 SGHVS, CDR2 FNYEAQ. Unmatched junction bases numbered 4, after V lost 5 bases and J lost 5 bases. The CDR3 sequence: CASSTGTGNNEQFF. The DNA for the CDR3 is TGTGCCAGCAGCACCGGGACAGGGAACAATGAGCAGTTCTTC.

J is TRBJ1-2 and V is TRBV4-1, with a possible D match to TRBD1 (6 bases). The ends were cut back, 1 base at V and 7 bases at J, with 16 bases in the middle. The CDR3 runs 15 residues. CDR1 and CDR2 (germline): MGHRA, YSYEKL. The CDR3 reads CASSQGSSGVGGYTF. The DNA of the CDR3 is TGCGCCAGCAGCCAAGGATCGTCAGGGGTTGGTGGCTACACCTTC.

This clone came up once. This chain uses TRBV6-5 with TRBJ1-1; the D gene is possibly TRBD1 (5 bases). The germline gives CDR1 MNHEY, CDR2 SVGAGI. The V gene lost 7 bases and the J gene lost 6 bases, with 15 bases spanning the gap. The length of the CDR3 is 13 residues. This chain's CDR3 is CASKGSLGSEAFF. DNA for the CDR3: TGTGCCAGCAAGGGGAGTCTCGGATCTGAAGCTTTCTTT.

The rearrangement joins TRBV7-2 to TRBJ1-5; D possibly corresponds to TRBD1 (5 bases). Per the germline V gene, CDR1 is SGHTA and CDR2 is FQGNSA. Trimming removed 6 bases from V and 10 bases from J, with 19 bases in between. The CDR3 loop spans 14 amino acids. This CDR3 reads CASSYTGNNRPQHF. DNA of the CDR3: TGTGCCAGCAGTTATACAGGAAACAATCGTCCCCAGCATTTT.

The chain combines TRBV11-2 with TRBJ2-5; 7 positions agree with TRBD2. Germline lookup yields CDR1 SGHAT and CDR2 FQNNGV. This CDR3 contains 15 residues. J gave up 1 base and V 1 base, and 3 bases lay outside the gene matches. In DNA, the CDR3 is TGTGCCAGCAGCTTAGCTAGCGGAATCCAAGAGACCCAGTACTTC. This translates into CASSLASGIQETQYF.

This clone was counted only a few times. The chain combines TRBV9 with TRBJ2-3, with no clear D. V lost 2 bases to trimming and J lost 4 bases, with 11 bases between them. The length of the CDR3 is 14 residues. Germline V lookup: CDR1 SGDLS, CDR2 YYNGEE. The CDR3 nucleotides are TGTGCCAGCAGCGTTGCGTTAACAGCAGATACGCAGTATTTT. This sequence encodes CASSVALTADTQYF.

This chain links TRBV7-9 with TRBJ2-7; TRBD2 might be the D (6 bases). The CDR3 is made up of 14 amino acids. The V gene lost 5 bases and the J gene lost 4 bases, with 15 bases spanning the gap. CDR1 and CDR2 (germline): SEHNR, FQNEAQ (reference sequence). The chain's CDR3 is CASSPRDWGYEQYV. In DNA form, the CDR3 reads TGTGCCAGCAGCCCCCGGGACTGGGGATACGAGCAGTACGTC.

The chain couples TRBV11-2 to TRBJ1-1, with D perhaps matching TRBD1 (5 bases). Trimming took 3 bases from V and 2 from J, leaving 13 bases between them. Germline lookup yields CDR1 SGHAT and CDR2 FQNNGV. The CDR3 has 15 amino acids. The CDR3 region is CASSFRGVENTEAFF. CDR3 DNA sequence: TGTGCCAGCAGCTTTCGAGGGGTTGAAAACACTGAAGCTTTCTTT.

This sequence joins TRBV5-1 and TRBJ2-1; D ambiguous. CDR1 is SGHRS, CDR2 YFSETQ, per germline. Trimming left V 4 bases short and J 3 bases short, with 14 bases between. The CDR3 is 15 amino acids. The CDR3 DNA sequence: TGCGCCAGCAGCCCATCCTCCGGGCTCTACAATGAGCAGTTCTTC. Protein sequence: CASSPSSGLYNEQFF.

This clone was observed a few times. The chain employs TRBV7-9 and TRBJ2-5, with a possible D match to TRBD1 (5 bases). V was shortened by 5 bases and J by 3 bases, with 16 bases between the two germline ends. Germline CDR1 reads SEHNR; CDR2 reads FQNEAQ (reference sequence). CDR3 length: 15 residues. The CDR3 DNA reads as TGTGCCAGCAGCCCAAAGGCAGGGTATGAAGAGACCCAGTACTTC. Protein sequence: CASSPKAGYEETQYF.

The gene calls are TRBV20-1 and TRBJ2-7; D might be TRBD1 (6 bases). With 6 bases removed from V and 1 base from J, the gap between germline ends came to 7 bases. Germline CDR1 is DFQATT and CDR2 is SNEGSKA (reference sequence). The CDR3 sequence is 11 residues long. CDR3 region: CSAGTSYEQYV. CDR3 in DNA: TGCAGTGCCGGGACATCCTACGAGCAGTACGTC.

The V and J genes are TRBV6-1 and TRBJ1-1; D gene uncertain. The CDR3 is 12 residues long. In germline, CDR1 is MNHNS, CDR2 SASEGT. V lost 8 bases to trimming and J lost 2 bases, with 9 bases between them. As DNA, the CDR3 is TGTGCCAGCCGGGCGGACAACACTGAAGCTTTCTTT. The encoded protein is CASRADNTEAFF.

This clone was recorded a few times. The rearrangement uses TRBV29-1 and TRBJ2-1; 13 nucleotides match TRBD2. Trimming removed 5 bases from V and 10 bases from J; junction bases left unmatched: 8. Germline CDR1 and CDR2: SQVTM and ANQGSEA. This CDR3 comprises 14 residues. In nucleotides, the CDR3 is TGCAGCGTTCGGACTAGCGGGAGAATTGGCGAGCAGTTCTTC. Amino acid sequence: CSVRTSGRIGEQFF.

This clone was observed a handful of times. The chain links TRBV19 to TRBJ2-6, with D possibly called TRBD1 or TRBD2 (5 bases each). The length of the CDR3 is 15 residues. With 9 bases removed from V and 2 bases from J, the gap between germline ends came to 14 bases. The germline CDR1 and CDR2 sequences are LNHDA and SQIVND (reference sequence). Here the CDR3 reads CASSSRGAGANVLTF. Written as DNA, the CDR3 is TGTGCCAGCTCGTCCCGGGGCGCTGGGGCCAACGTCCTGACTTTC.

This clone has more than one count but fewer than ten. The chain joins TRBV7-3 to TRBJ2-2; 16 bases map to TRBD2. The ends lost 4 bases at V and 4 bases at J; junction bases unmatched: 9. Germline assignment: CDR1 SGHTA and CDR2 FQGTGA. The CDR3 runs 19 residues. The CDR3 coding sequence is TGTGCCAGCAGCTCTACGGGACTAGCGGGAGGGCTCGGCACCGGGGAGCTGTTTTTT. It is translated as CASSSTGLAGGLGTGELFF.

V and J are TRBV29-1 and TRBJ1-2, with 7 bases aligning to TRBD1. This CDR3 region has 12 residues. V dropped 5 bases and J dropped 3; count of bases not matched to a gene: 3. Germline values: CDR1 SQVTM, CDR2 ANQGSEA. The CDR3 DNA follows: TGCAGCGTTACGACAGGGTACTATGGCTACACCTTC. Its protein product is CSVTTGYYGYTF.

This chain uses TRBV10-3 with TRBJ2-7, with D maybe TRBD1 (5 bases). Trimming stripped 4 bases from V and 1 base from J, with 11 bases between. Germline-derived CDR1 and CDR2 are ENHRY and SYGVKD. The CDR3 runs 14 residues. The CDR3 coding sequence is TGTGCCATCAGTGTGGGGCTAGGATCCTACGAGCAGTACGTC. Protein: CAISVGLGSYEQYV.

This clone was detected only a few times. The chain links TRBV25-1 to TRBJ1-2; D gene ambiguous. Trimming cost V 4 bases and J 4 bases, with 7 bases left between them. There are 12 residues in the CDR3. Germline CDR1 MGHDK, CDR2 SYGVNS. This CDR3 reads CASSGDIYGYTF. As DNA, the CDR3 is TGTGCCAGCAGTGGCGACATCTATGGCTACACCTTC.

The chain combines TRBV6-5 with TRBJ1-2; 7 bases fit TRBD1. V lost 5 bases, J lost 7 bases, and 7 bases stayed unmatched. The germline CDR1 and CDR2 sequences are MNHEY and SVGAGI. The CDR3 runs to 13 residues. CDR3 protein: CASSTDRAFGYTF. In DNA form, the CDR3 reads TGTGCCAGCAGTACCGACAGGGCATTTGGCTACACCTTC.

This clone has more than one count but fewer than ten. The chain joins TRBV5-1 to TRBJ2-1; no clear D gene. V lost 0 bases to trimming and J lost 0 bases, with 7 bases between them. The CDR3 is 15 residues long. Germline V gene sequence: CDR1 SGHRS, CDR2 YFSETQ. The CDR3 loop is CASSLDMSSYNEQFF. The CDR3 bases are TGCGCCAGCAGCTTGGACATGAGCTCCTACAATGAGCAGTTCTTC.

This clone was seen only a few times. The chain has TRBV7-9 and TRBJ2-1; 11 positions match TRBD2. With 8 bases clipped from V and 9 bases from J, the junction kept 9 bases outside the gene matches. Germline V gene sequence: CDR1 SEHNR, CDR2 FQNEAQ (reference sequence). This CDR3 has 14 amino acids. The CDR3 sequence: CASGLLAGDREQFF. CDR3 DNA: TGTGCCAGCGGACTACTAGCGGGAGATCGTGAGCAGTTCTTC.

The chain uses TRBV5-6 and TRBJ1-5; D is unresolved. Germline assignment: CDR1 SGHDT and CDR2 YYEEEE. With 1 base removed from V and 2 bases from J, the gap between germline ends came to 10 bases. This CDR3 contains 15 residues. CDR3: CASSLTGGGNQPQHF. In DNA, the CDR3 is TGTGCCAGCAGCTTGACCGGCGGCGGCAATCAGCCCCAGCATTTT.

This clone turned up a few times. The chain carries TRBV15 and TRBJ2-3; 9 nucleotides align to TRBD2. The CDR3 has 18 residues. The J segment lost 0 bases and the V segment lost 3 bases, leaving 10 bases of the junction unmatched. From germline, CDR1 is LNHNV and CDR2 YYDKDF (reference sequence). CDR3 sequence: CATSSGTSSNTSTDTQYF. CDR3 sequence (DNA): TGTGCCACCAGCAGCGGGACTAGCTCCAACACTAGCACAGATACGCAGTATTTT. Variable domain in full (rest from reference TRBV15 and TRBJ2-3): DAMVIQNPRYQVTQFGKPVTLSCSQTLNHNVMYWYQQKSSQAPKLLFHYYDKDFNNEADTPDNFQSRRPNTSFCFLDIRSPGLGDTAMYLCATSSGTSSNTSTDTQYFGPGTRLTVL.

A few counts support this clone. The DNA for the CDR3 is TGTGCCAGCAGTTTTGAGGCCCGAAGGGGAGAGCAGTACTTC. It is translated as CASSFEARRGEQYF. The rearrangement joins TRBV27 to TRBJ2-7; possible D gene TRBD1, 5 bases. CDR1 and CDR2 (germline): MNHEY, SMNVEV (reference sequence). The length of the CDR3 is 14 residues. Trimming pared 3 bases from V and 7 bases from J, leaving 16 bases between.

This clone was detected a few times. This chain links TRBV5-1 with TRBJ2-1; D ambiguous. The CDR3 is 13 amino acids. The germline gives CDR1 SGHRS, CDR2 YFSETQ. Trimming cost V 0 bases and J 3 bases, with 4 bases left between them. CDR3 DNA: TGCGCCAGCAGCTTGGTTAGCTACAATGAGCAGTTCTTC. This gives the protein CASSLVSYNEQFF.

The chain combines TRBV29-1 with TRBJ2-2; D might be TRBD1 or TRBD2, each matching 5 bases. The CDR3 contains 15 residues. Germline CDR1 is SQVTM and CDR2 is ANQGSEA. V was shortened by 4 bases and J by 0 bases, with 12 bases between the two germline ends. CDR3 sequence: CSVGRGSANTGELFF. CDR3 DNA sequence: TGCAGCGTTGGCCGGGGCAGCGCGAACACCGGGGAGCTGTTTTTT.